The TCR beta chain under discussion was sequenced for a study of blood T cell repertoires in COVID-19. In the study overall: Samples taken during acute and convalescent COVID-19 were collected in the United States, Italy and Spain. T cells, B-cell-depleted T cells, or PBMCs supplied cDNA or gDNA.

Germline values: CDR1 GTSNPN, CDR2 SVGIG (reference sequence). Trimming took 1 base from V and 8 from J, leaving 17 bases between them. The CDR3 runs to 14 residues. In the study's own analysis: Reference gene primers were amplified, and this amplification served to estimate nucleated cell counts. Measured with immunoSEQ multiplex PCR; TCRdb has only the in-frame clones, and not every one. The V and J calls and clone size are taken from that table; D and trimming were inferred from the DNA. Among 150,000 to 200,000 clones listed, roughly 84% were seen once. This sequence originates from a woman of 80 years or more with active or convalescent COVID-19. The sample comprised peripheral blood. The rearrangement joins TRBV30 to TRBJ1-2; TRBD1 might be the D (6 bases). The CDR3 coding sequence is TGTGCCTGGAGTGCCCGACAGGCTGGTGGGGGCTACACCTTC. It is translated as CAWSARQAGGGYTF.